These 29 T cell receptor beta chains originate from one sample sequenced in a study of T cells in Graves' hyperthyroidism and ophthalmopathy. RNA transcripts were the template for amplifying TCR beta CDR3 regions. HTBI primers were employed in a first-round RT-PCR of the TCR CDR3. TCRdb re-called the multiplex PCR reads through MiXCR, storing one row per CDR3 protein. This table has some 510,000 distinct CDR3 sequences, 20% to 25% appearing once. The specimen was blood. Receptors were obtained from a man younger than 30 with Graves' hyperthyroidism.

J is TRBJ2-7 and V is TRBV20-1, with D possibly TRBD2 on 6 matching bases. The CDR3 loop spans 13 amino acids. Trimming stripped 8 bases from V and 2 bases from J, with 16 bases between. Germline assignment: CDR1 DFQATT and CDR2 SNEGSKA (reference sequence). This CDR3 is CSPRRDSAYEQYF. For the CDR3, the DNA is TGCAGTCCAAGAAGGGACTCCGCCTACGAGCAGTACTTC.

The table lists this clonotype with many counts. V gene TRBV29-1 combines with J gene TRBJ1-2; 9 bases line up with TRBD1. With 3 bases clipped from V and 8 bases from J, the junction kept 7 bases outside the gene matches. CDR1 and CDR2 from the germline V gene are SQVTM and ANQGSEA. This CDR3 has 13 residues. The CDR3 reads CSVDPGTGKGYTF. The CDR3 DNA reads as TGCAGCGTTGATCCCGGGACAGGGAAAGGCTACACCTTC.

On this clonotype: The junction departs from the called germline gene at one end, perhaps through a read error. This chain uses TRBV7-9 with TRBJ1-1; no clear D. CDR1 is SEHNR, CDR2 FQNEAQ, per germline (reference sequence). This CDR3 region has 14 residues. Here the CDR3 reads CASSPWTENTEALF. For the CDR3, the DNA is TGTGCCAGCAGCCCGTGGACGGAAAACACTGAAGCTTTATTT.

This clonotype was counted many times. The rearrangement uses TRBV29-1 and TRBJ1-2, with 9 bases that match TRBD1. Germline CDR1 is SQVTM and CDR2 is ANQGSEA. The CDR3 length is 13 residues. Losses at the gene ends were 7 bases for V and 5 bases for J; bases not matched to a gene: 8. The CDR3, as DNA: TGCAGCGCCTGGACAGGGGAAACGTATGGCTACACCTTC. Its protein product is CSAWTGETYGYTF.

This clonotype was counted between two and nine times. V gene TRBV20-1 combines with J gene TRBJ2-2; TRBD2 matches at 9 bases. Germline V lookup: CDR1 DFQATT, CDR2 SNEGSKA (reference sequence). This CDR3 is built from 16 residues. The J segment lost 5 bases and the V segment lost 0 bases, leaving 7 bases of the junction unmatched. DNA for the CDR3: TGCAGTGCTAGAGATTCGACTAGCGGACCGACCGGGGAGCTGTTTTTT. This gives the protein CSARDSTSGPTGELFF.

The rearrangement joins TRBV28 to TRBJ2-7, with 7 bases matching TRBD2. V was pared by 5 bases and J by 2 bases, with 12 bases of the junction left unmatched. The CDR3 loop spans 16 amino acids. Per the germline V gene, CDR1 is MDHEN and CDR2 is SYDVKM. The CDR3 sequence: CASSSVGTTKTYEQYF. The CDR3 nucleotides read TGTGCCAGCAGTAGCGTCGGGACTACCAAAACCTACGAGCAGTACTTC.

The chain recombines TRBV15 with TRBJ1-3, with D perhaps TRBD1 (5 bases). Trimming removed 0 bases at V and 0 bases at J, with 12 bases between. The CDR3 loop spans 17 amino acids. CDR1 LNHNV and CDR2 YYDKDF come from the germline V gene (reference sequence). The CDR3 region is CATSRDLTGSSGNTIYF. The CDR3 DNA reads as TGTGCCACCAGCAGAGATCTAACAGGCTCCTCTGGAAACACCATATATTTT.

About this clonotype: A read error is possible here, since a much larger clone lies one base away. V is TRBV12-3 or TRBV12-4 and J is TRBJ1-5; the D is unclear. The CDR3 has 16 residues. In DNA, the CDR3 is TGTACCAGCAGTTCGAACCGCAGGTTTCGCAATCAGCCCCAGCATTTT. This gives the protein CTSSSNRRFRNQPQHF.

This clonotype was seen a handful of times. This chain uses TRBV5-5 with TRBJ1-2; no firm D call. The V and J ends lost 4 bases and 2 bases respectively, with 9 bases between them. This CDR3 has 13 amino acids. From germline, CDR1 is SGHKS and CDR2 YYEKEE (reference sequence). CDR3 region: CASSTDLNYGYTF. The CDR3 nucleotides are TGTGCCAGCAGCACAGACCTGAACTATGGCTACACCTTC.

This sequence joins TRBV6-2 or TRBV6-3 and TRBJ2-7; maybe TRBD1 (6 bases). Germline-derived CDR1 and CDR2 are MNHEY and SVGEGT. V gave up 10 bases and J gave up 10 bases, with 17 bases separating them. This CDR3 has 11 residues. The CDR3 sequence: CATDWGHSQYF. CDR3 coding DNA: TGTGCCACCGACTGGGGACATTCACAGTACTTC.

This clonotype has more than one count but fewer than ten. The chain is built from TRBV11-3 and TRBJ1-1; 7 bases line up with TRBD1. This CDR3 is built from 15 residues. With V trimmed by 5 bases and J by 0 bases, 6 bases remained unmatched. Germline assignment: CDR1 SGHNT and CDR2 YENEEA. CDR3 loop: CASSVSDRMNTEAFF. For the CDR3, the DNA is TGTGCCAGCAGCGTGTCGGACAGGATGAACACTGAAGCTTTCTTT.

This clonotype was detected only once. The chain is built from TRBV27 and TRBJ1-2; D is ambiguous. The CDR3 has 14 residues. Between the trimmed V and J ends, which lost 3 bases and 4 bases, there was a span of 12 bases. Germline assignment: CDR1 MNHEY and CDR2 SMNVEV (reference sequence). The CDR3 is CASSLAAGLYGYTF. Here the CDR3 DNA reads TGTGCCAGCAGTTTGGCGGCTGGACTCTATGGCTACACCTTC.

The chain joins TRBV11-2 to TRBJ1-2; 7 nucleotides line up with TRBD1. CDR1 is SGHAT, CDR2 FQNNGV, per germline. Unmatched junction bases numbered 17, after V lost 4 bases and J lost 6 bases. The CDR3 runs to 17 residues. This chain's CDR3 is CASSWSRDSLGKHGYTF. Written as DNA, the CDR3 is TGTGCCAGCAGCTGGTCTCGGGACAGCCTAGGGAAGCATGGCTACACCTTC.

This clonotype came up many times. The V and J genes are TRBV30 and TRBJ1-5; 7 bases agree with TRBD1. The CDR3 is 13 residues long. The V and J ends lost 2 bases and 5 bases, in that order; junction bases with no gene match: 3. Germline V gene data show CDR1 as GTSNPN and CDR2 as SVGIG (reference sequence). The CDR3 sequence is CAWSTGADQPQHF. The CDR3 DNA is TGTGCCTGGAGTACAGGGGCGGATCAGCCCCAGCATTTT. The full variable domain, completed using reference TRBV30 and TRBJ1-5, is SQTIHQWPATLVQPVGSPLSLECTVEGTSNPNLYWYRQAAGRGLQLLFYSVGIGQISSEVPQNLSASRPQDRQFILSSKKLLLSDSGFYLCAWSTGADQPQHFGDGTRLSIL.

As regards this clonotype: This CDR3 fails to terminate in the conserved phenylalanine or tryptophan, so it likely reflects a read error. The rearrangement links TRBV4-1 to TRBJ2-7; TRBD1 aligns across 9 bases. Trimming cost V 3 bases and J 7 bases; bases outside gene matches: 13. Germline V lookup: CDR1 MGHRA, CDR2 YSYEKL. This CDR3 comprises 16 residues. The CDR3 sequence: CASSHPGGQGPSEQYL. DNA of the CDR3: TGCGCCAGCAGCCATCCTGGGGGACAGGGCCCGAGTGAGCAGTACTTA.

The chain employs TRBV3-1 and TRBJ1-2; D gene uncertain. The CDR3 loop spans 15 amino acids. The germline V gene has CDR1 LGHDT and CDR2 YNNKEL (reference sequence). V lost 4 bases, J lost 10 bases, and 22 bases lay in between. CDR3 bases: TGTGCCAGCAGCCCCAAGATGGACGCGAGAACTCACTACACCTTC. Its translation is CASSPKMDARTHYTF.

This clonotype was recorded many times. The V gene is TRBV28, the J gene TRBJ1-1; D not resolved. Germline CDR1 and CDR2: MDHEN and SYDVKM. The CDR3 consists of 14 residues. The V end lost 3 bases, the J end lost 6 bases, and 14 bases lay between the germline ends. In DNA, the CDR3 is TGTGCCAGCAGTTTCAGGATGCATCCCCCTGAAGCTTTCTTT. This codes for CASSFRMHPPEAFF.

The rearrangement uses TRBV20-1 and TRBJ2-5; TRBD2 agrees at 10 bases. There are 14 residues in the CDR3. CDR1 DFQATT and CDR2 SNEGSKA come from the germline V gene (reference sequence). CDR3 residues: CSPRKTSGVETQYF. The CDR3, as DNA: TGCAGCCCTCGGAAAACTAGCGGGGTTGAGACCCAGTACTTC.

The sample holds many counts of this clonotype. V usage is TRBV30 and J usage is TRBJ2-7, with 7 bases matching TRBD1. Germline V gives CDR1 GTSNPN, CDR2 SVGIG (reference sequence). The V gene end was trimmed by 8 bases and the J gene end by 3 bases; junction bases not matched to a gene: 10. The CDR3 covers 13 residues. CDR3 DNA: TGTGCCGGAGGTAGGGACAGCCACTACGAGCAGTACTTC. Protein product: CAGGRDSHYEQYF.

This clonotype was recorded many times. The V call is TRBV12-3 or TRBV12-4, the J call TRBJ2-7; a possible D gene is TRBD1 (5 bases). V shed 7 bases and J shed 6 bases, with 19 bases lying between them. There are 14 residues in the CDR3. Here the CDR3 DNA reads TGTGCCAGCACCCCGCCATGGACAACCGGCGAGCAGTACTTC. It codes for CASTPPWTTGEQYF.

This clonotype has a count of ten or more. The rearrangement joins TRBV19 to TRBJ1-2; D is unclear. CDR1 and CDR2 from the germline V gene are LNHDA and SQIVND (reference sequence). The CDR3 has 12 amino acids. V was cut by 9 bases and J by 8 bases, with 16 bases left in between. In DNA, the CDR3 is TGTGCCAGCCGGGCCAATGAAAAAGGCTACACCTTC. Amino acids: CASRANEKGYTF.

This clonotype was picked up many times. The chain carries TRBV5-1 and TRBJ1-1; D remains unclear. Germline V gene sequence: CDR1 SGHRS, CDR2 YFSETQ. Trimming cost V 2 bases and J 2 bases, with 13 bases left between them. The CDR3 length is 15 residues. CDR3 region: CASSFYGMDNTEAFF. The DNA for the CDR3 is TGCGCCAGCAGCTTCTACGGGATGGACAACACTGAAGCTTTCTTT.

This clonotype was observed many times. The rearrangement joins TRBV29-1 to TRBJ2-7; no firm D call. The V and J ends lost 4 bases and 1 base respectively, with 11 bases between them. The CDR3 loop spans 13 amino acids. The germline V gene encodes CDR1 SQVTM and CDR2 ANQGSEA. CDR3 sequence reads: CSVVGRLSYEQYF. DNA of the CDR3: TGCAGCGTTGTGGGCAGGCTATCCTACGAGCAGTACTTC.

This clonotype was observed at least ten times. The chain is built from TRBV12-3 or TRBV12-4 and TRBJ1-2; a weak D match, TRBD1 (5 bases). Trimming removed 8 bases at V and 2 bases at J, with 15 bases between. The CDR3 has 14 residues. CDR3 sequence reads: CASRGISPNYGYTF. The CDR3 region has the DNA TGTGCCAGCCGGGGCATAAGCCCCAACTATGGCTACACCTTC.

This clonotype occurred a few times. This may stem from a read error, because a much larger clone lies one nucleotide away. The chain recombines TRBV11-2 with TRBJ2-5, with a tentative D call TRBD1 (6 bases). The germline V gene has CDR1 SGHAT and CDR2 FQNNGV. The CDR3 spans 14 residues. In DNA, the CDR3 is TGTGCCAGCAGCTCCGCAAGGGGGTTAGAGACCAAGTACTTC. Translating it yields CASSSARGLETKYF.

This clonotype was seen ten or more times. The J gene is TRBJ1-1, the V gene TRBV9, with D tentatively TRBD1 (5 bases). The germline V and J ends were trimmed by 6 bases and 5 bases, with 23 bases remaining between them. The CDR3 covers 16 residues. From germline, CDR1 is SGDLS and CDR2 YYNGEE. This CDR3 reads CASTPGGGTDGTEAFF. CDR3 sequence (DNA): TGTGCCAGCACCCCCGGTGGGGGAACGGATGGAACTGAAGCTTTCTTT.

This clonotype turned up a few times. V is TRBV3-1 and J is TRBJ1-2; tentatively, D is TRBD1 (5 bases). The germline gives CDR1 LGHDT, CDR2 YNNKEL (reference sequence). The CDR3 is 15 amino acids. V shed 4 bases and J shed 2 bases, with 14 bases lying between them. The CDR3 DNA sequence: TGTGCCAGCAGCCCTTGGGCAGGGACCAACTATGGCTACACCTTC. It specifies CASSPWAGTNYGYTF.

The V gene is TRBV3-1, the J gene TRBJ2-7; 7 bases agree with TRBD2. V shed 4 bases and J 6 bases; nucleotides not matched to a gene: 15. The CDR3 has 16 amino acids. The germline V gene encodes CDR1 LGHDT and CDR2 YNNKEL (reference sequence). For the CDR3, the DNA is TGTGCCAGCAGCCGTCGGGGGGTCGCCTCGCAGAGCGAGCAGTACTTC. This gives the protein CASSRRGVASQSEQYF.

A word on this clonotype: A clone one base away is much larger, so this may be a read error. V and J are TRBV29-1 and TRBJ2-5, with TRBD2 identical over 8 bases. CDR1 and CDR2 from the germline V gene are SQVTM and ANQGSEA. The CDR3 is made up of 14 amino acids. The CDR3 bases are TGCAGCGTTGAGATCGGCCGGGGGGGAAAGACCAAGTACTTC. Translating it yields CSVEIGRGGKTKYF.